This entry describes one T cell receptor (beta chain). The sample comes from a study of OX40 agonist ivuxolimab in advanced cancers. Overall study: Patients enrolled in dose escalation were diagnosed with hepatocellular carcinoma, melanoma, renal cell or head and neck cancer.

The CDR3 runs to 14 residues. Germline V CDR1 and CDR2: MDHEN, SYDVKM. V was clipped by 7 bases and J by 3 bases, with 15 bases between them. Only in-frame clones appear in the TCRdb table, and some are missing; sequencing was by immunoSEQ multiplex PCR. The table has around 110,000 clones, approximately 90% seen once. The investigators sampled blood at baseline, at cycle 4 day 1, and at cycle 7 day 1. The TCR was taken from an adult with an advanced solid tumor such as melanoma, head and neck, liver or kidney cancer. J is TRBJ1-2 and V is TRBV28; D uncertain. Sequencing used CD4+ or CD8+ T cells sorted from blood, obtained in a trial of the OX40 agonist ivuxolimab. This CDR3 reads CASTLDGLDYGYTF. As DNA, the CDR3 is TGTGCCAGCACCTTGGACGGCTTGGACTATGGCTACACCTTC.